What follows describes a single TCR beta chain. Its specificity is not known. At the DNA level, this CDR3 is encoded by other sequences in the same sample as well. The data originate from a study of T cell responses to AZD1222 COVID-19 vaccine. Here immunoSEQ multiplex PCR was the method, and the copy in TCRdb shows in-frame clones only, minus some. The sample carries 95,000 to 150,000 clones, around 84% recorded once. The V and J ends lost 3 bases and 1 base, in that order; junction bases with no gene match: 3. Germline V gives CDR1 KGHSH, CDR2 LQKENI. This CDR3 has 15 residues. Regarding the study as a whole: Targeting of unmutated variant regions was reportedly seen in nearly half of spike-specific TCRs.

The rearrangement joins TRBV18 to TRBJ2-3, with TRBD2 identical over 8 bases. Sequenced here: peripheral blood, sampled on day 0 of AZD1222 vaccination. The source of this sequence is an adult in good health. CDR3 DNA sequence: TGTGCCAGCTCACCGGCGGGAGGTGGCACAGATACGCAGTATTTT. Encoded protein: CASSPAGGGTDTQYF.